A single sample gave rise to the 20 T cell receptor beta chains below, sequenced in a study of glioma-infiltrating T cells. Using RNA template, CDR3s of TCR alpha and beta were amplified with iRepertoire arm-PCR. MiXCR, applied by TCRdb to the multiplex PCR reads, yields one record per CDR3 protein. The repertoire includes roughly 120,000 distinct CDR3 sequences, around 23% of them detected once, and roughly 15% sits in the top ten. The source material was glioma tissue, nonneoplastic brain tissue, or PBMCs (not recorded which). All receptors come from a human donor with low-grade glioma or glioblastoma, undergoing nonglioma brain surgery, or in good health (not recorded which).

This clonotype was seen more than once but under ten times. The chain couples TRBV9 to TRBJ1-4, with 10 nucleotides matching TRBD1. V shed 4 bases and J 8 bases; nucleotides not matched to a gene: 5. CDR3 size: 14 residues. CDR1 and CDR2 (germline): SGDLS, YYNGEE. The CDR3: CASSIGTGEEKLFF. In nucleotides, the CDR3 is TGTGCCAGCAGCATTGGGACAGGGGAAGAAAAACTGTTTTTT. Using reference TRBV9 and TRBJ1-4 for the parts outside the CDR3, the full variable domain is DSGVTQTPKHLITATGQRVTLRCSPRSGDLSVYWYQQSLDQGLQFLIQYYNGEERAKGNILERFSAQQFPDLHSELNLSSLELGDSALYFCASSIGTGEEKLFFGSGTQLSVL.

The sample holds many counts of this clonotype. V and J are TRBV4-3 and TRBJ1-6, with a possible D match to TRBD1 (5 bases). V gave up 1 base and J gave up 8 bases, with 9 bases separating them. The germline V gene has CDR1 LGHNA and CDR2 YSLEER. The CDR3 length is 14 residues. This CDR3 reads CASSQGTGHSPLHF. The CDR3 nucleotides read TGCGCCAGCAGCCAAGGCACAGGTCATTCACCCCTCCACTTT.

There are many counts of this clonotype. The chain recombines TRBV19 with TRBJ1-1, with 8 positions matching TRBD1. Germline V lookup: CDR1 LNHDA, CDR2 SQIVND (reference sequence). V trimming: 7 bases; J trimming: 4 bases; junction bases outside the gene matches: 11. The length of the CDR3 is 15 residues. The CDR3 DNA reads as TGTGCCAGTACCTCCGGACAGGGATCGGCCACTGAAGCTTTCTTT. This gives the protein CASTSGQGSATEAFF.

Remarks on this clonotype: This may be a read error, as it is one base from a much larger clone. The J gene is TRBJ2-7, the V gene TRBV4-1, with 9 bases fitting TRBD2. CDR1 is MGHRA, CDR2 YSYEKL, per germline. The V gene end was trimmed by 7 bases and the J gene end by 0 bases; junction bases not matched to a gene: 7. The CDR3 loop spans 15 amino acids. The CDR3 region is CASTHPSGNSYEQYF. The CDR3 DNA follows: TGCGCCAGCACCCACCCTAGCGGGAACTCCTACGAGCAGTACTTC.

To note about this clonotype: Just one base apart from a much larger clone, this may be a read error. The CDR3 DNA sequence: TGTGCCAGCATAGGGTACAATGAGCAGTTCTTC. Translated: CASIGYNEQFF. This sequence joins TRBV2 and TRBJ2-1; the D is unclear. Trimming took 7 bases from V and 4 from J, leaving 5 bases between them. The CDR3 is made up of 11 amino acids. Germline CDR1 SNHLY, CDR2 FYNNEI.

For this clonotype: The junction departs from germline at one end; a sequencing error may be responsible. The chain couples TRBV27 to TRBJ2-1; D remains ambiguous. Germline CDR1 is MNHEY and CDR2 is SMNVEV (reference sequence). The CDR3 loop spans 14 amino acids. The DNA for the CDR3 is TGTGCCGGCAGTTTATTACAGACCTACAATGAGCAGTCCTTC. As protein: CAGSLLQTYNEQSF.

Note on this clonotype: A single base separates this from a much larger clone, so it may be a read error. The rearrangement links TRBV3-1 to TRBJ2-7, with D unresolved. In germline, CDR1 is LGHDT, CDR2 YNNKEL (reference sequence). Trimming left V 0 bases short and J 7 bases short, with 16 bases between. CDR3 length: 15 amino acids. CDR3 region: CASSQDSSASREQYF. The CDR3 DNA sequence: TGTGCCAGCAGCCAAGATTCGAGCGCTTCCAGGGAGCAGTACTTC.

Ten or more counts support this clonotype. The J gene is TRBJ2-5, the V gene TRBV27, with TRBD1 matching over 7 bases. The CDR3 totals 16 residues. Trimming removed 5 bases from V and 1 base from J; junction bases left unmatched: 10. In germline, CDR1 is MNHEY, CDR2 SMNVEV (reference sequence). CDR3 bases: TGTGCCAGCAGTCCCAGCCGGGGACAGCTCCAAGAGACCCAGTACTTC. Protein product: CASSPSRGQLQETQYF.

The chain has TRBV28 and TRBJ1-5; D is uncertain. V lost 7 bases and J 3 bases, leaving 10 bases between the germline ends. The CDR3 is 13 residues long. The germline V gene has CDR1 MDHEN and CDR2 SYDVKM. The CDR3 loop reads CASTVRDNQPQHF. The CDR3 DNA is TGTGCCAGCACCGTCCGGGACAATCAGCCCCAGCATTTT.

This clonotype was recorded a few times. CDR3 nucleotide sequence: TGTGCCAGCATCCCCGGGACTAGCGGGAGGAAGAGCACAGATACGCAGTATTTT. This encodes CASIPGTSGRKSTDTQYF. The V call is TRBV2, the J call TRBJ2-3, with 15 positions matching TRBD2. The CDR3 has 18 residues. J was trimmed by 0 bases and V by 7 bases; bases with no gene match: 8. The germline V gene encodes CDR1 SNHLY and CDR2 FYNNEI.

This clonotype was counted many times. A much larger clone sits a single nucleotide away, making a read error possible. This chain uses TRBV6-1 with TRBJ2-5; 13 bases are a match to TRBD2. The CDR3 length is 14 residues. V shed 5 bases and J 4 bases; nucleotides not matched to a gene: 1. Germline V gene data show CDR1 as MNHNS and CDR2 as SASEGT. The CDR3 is CASSRLAGGETQYF. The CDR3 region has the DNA TGTGCCAGCAGTAGACTAGCGGGAGGAGAGACCCAGTACTTC.

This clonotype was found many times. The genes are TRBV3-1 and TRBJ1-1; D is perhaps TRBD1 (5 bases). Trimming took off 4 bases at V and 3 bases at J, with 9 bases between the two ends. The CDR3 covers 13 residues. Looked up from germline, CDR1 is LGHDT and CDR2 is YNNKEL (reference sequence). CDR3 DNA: TGTGCCAGCAGCCGGACATCGGACACTGAAGCTTTCTTT. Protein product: CASSRTSDTEAFF.

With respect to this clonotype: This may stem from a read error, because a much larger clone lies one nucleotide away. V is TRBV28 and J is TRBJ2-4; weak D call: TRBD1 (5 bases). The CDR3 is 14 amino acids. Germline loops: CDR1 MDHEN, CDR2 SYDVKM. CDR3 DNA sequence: TGTGCCAGCAGTTCCCAGGGTACCAAAAACAATCAGTACTTC. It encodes CASSSQGTKNNQYF.

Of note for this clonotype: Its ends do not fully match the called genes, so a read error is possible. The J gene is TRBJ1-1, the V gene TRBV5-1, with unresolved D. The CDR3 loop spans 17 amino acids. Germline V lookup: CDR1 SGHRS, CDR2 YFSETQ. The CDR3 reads CASSFRTGTIMNTEDFF. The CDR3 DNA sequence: TGCGCCAGCAGCTTCCGCACGGGAACAATCATGAACACTGAAGATTTCTTT.

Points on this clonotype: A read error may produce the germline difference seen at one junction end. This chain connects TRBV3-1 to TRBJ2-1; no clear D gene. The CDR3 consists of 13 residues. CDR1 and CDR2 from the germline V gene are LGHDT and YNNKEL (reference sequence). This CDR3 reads CASSLSSYNEKFF. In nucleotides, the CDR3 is TGTGCCAGCAGCCTATCGTCCTACAATGAGAAGTTCTTC.

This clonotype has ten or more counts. This CDR3 reads CASSLGQANTEAFF. CDR3 DNA sequence: TGTGCCAGCAGCTTAGGACAGGCGAACACTGAAGCTTTCTTT. V is TRBV7-9 and J is TRBJ1-1; tentative D call: TRBD1 (6 bases). The germline V gene has CDR1 SEHNR and CDR2 FQNEAQ (reference sequence). Trimming removed 1 base at V and 1 base at J, with 7 bases between. CDR3 length: 14 residues.

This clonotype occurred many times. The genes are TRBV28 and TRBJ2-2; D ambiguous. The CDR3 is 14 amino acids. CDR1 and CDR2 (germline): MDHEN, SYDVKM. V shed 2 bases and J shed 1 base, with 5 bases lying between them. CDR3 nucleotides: TGTGCCAGCAGTTTAATGGGGAACACCGGGGAGCTGTTTTTT. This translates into CASSLMGNTGELFF.

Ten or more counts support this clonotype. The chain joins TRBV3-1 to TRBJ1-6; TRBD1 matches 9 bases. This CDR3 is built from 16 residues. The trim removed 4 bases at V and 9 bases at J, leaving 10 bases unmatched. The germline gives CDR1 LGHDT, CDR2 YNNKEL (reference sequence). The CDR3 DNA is TGTGCCAGCAGCCTCCTACTAGGGACAGGGATTTCACCCCTCCACTTT. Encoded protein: CASSLLLGTGISPLHF.

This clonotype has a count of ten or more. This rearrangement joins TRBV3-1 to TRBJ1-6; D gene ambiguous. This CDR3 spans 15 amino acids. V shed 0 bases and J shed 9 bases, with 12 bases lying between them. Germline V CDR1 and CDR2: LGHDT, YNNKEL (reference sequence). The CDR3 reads CASSQEPSGRSPLHF. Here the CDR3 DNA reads TGTGCCAGCAGCCAAGAGCCATCGGGTCGTTCACCCCTCCACTTT. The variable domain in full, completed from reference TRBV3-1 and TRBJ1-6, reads DTAVSQTPKYLVTQMGNDKSIKCEQNLGHDTMYWYKQDSKKFLKIMFSYNNKELIINETVPNRFSPKSPDKAHLNLHINSLELGDSAVYFCASSQEPSGRSPLHFGNGTRLTVT.

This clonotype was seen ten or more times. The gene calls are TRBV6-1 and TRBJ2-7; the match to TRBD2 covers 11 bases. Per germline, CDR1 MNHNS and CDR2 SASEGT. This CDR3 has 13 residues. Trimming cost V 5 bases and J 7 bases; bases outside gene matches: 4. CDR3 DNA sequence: TGTGCCAGCAGTACTAGCGGGAGAGCTGAGCAGTACTTC. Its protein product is CASSTSGRAEQYF.